This T cell receptor (beta chain) was obtained from a study of radiation and T cells in renal cell carcinoma. Findings and caveats of the study: From baseline, blood top tumor clonotypes peaked at 2 weeks post-radiation.

Time point noted: baseline pretreatment blood. Indicated treatment: 15 Gy SBRT to primary tumor, nephrectomy 4 weeks later. Radiation-treated patients gave blood at baseline, week 2 and week 4. Only in-frame clones appear in the TCRdb table, and some are missing; sequencing was by immunoSEQ multiplex PCR. The table shows 50,000 to 75,000 clones, with over 70% occurring only once. Concerning this clone: Its specificity is not known.

The length of the CDR3 is 15 residues. V lost 5 bases, J lost 5 bases, and 10 bases stayed unmatched. CDR1 MNHNS and CDR2 SASEGT come from the germline V gene. The chain employs TRBV6-1 and TRBJ2-7, with 9 bases fitting TRBD1. Here the sequenced sample was blood, taken from a patient whose treatment included radiotherapy and nephrectomy. This clonotype was sampled from a man aged 55 to 69 with renal cell carcinoma. The CDR3, as DNA: TGTGCCAGCAGTTCACGGACAGGGGAGAGCGACGAGCAGTACTTC. Its translation: CASSSRTGESDEQYF.